One sample yielded the 3 T cell receptor beta chains listed below, sequenced in a study of blood T cell repertoires in COVID-19 (dated by TCRdb to the early 2020s). The library was generated by the immunoSEQ multiplex PCR assay. TCRdb retrieved this table from immuneACCESS and kept in-frame rearrangements only. Not all clones are present; in checked studies, unresolved V genes account for under half, and no reason is known for the remainder. For this sample there are roughly 150,000 clones; about 89% appear just once. The ten largest clones add up to less than 3% of the sample. The specimen sequenced was peripheral blood. The receptors shown here come from a man aged 55 to 70 with active or convalescent COVID-19.

The chain carries TRBV6-2 or TRBV6-3 and TRBJ1-5, with TRBD1 as a possible D gene (6 bases). CDR1 is MNHEY, CDR2 SVGEGT, per germline. Trimming left V 3 bases short and J 2 bases short, with 11 bases between. The CDR3 runs 15 residues. In DNA form, the CDR3 reads TGTGCCAGCAGTTATACGGGGGGCGGCAATCAGCCCCAGCATTTT. Protein: CASSYTGGGNQPQHF.

About this clone itself: The sample holds other DNA sequences that translate to the same CDR3. The J gene is TRBJ1-5, the V gene TRBV30; perhaps TRBD1 as D (5 bases). The CDR3 totals 13 residues. CDR1 is GTSNPN and CDR2 is SVGIG in the germline V gene (reference sequence). The germline V and J ends were trimmed by 3 bases and 3 bases, with 9 bases remaining between them. This CDR3 reads CAWSGGDNQPQHF. The CDR3 bases are TGTGCCTGGAGCGGGGGGGACAATCAGCCCCAGCATTTT.

The J gene is TRBJ2-3, the V gene TRBV27; 8 positions agree with TRBD1. The germline V gene encodes CDR1 MNHEY and CDR2 SMNVEV (reference sequence). V lost 7 bases to trimming and J lost 2 bases; unmatched junction nucleotides: 5. This CDR3 has 14 amino acids. This CDR3 is CASTGQGFTDTQYF. CDR3 DNA: TGTGCCAGCACCGGACAGGGATTCACAGATACGCAGTATTTT.